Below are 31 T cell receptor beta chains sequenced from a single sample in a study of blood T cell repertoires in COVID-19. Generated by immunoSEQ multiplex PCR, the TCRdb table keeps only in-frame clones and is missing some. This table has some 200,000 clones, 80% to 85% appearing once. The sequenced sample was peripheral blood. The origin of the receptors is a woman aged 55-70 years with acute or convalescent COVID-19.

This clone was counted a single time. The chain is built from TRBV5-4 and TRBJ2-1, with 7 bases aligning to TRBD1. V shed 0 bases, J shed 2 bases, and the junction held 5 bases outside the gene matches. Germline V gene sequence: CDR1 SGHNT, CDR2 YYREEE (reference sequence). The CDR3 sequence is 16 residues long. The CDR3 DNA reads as TGTGCCAGCAGCTTGGGGGGACAGCCTACCTACAATGAGCAGTTCTTC. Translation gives CASSLGGQPTYNEQFF.

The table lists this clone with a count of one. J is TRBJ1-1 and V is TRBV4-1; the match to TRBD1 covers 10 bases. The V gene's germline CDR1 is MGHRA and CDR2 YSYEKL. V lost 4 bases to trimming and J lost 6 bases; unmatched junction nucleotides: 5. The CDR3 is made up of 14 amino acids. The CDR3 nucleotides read TGCGCCAGCAGCCTGAGGACAGGGGGGTCTGAAGCTTTCTTT. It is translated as CASSLRTGGSEAFF.

CDR3 in DNA: TGTGCCAGCAGTTACGTCTTTAGACAGGGGACCACTGAAGCTTTCTTT. It is translated as CASSYVFRQGTTEAFF. The rearrangement joins TRBV6-5 to TRBJ1-1; 8 bases are shared with TRBD1. The V gene's germline CDR1 is MNHEY and CDR2 SVGAGI. The CDR3 is made up of 16 amino acids. J lost 4 bases, V lost 2 bases, and 9 bases had no gene match.

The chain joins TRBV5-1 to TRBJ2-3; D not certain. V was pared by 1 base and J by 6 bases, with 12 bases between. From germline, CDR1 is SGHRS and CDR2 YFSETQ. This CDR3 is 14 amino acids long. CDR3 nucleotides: TGCGCCAGCAGCTTGCCTTCAGGTTCGGATACGCAGTATTTT. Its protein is CASSLPSGSDTQYF.

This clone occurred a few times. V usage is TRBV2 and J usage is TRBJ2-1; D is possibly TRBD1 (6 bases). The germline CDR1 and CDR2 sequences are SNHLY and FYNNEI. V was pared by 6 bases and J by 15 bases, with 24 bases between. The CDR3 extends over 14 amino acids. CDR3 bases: TGTGCCAGCAGATATACAGGGATGGGTGAAGGTCGGTTCTTC. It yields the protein CASRYTGMGEGRFF.

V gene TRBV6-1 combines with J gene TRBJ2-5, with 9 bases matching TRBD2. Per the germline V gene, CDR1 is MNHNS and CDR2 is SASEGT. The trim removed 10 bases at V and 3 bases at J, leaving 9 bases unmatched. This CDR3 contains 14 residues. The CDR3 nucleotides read TGTGCCACCGGGGGAGCGGGGGGAAAAGAGACCCAGTACTTC. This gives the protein CATGGAGGKETQYF.

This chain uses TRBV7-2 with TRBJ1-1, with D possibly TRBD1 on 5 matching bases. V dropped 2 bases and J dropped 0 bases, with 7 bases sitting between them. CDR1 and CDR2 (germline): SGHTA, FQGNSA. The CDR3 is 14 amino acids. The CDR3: CASSLTGMNTEAFF. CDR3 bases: TGTGCCAGCAGCTTAACAGGAATGAACACTGAAGCTTTCTTT.

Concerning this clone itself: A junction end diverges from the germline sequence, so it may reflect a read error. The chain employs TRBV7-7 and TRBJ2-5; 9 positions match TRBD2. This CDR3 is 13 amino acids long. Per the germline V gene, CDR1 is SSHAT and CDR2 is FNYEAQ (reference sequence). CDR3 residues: CASSTSGQETQYF. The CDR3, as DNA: TGTGCTAGCAGCACTAGCGGGCAAGAGACCCAGTACTTC.

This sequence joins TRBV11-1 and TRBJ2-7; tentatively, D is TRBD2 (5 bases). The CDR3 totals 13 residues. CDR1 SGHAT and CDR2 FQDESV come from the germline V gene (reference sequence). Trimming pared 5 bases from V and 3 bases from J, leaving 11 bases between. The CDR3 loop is CASSRSGVYEQYF. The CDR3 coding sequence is TGTGCCAGCAGCCGCAGCGGAGTCTACGAGCAGTACTTC.

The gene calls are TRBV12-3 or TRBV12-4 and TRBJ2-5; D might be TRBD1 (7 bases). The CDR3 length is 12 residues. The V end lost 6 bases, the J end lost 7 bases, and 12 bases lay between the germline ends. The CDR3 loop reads CASSPRGVTQYF. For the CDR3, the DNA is TGTGCCAGCAGCCCCAGGGGGGTGACCCAGTACTTC.

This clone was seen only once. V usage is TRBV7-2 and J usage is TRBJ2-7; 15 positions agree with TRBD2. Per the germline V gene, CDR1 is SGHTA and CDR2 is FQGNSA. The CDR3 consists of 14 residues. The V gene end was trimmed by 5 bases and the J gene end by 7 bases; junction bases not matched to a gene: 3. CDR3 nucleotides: TGTGCCAGCAGCAAAGGACTAGCGGGGGGGGAGCAGTACTTC. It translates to CASSKGLAGGEQYF.

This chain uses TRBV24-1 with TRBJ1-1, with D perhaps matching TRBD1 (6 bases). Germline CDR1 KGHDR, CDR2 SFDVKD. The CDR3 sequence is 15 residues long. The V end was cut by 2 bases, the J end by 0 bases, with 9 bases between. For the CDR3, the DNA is TGTGCCACCAGTGATTGGGGGGGCATGAACACTGAAGCTTTCTTT. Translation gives CATSDWGGMNTEAFF.

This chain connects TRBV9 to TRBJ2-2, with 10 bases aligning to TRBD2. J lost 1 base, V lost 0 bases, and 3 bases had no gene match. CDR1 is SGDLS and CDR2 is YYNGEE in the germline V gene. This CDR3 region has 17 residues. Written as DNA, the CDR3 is TGTGCCAGCAGCGTAGTAGCGGGGGGCCAGAACACCGGGGAGCTGTTTTTT. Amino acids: CASSVVAGGQNTGELFF.

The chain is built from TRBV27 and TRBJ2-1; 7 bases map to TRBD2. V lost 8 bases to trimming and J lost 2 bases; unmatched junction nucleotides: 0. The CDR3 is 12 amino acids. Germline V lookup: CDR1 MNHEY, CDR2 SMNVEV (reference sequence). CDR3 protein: CASGGAYNEQFF. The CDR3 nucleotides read TGTGCCAGCGGGGGGGCCTACAATGAGCAGTTCTTC.

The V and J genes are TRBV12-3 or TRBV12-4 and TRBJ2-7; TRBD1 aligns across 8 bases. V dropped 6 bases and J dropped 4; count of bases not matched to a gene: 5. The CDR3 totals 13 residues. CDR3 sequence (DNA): TGTGCCAGCAGGCGGACAGGGACGTACGAGCAGTACTTC. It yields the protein CASRRTGTYEQYF.

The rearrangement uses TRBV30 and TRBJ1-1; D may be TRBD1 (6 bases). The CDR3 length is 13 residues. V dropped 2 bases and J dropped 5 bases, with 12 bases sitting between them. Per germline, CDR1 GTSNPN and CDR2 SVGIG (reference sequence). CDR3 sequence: CAWSQQGPTEAFF. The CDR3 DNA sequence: TGTGCCTGGAGTCAACAGGGTCCAACTGAAGCTTTCTTT.

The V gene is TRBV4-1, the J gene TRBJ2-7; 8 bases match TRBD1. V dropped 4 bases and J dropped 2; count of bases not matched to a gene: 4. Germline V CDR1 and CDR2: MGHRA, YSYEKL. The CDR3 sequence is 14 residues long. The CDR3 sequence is CASSRGQGPYEQYF. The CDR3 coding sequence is TGCGCCAGCAGCCGAGGACAGGGCCCCTACGAGCAGTACTTC.

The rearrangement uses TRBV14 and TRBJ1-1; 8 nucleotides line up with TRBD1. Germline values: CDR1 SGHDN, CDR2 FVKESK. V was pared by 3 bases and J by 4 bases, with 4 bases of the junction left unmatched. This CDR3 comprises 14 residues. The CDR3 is CASSHNRGITEAFF. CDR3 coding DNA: TGTGCCAGCAGCCATAACAGGGGGATCACTGAAGCTTTCTTT.

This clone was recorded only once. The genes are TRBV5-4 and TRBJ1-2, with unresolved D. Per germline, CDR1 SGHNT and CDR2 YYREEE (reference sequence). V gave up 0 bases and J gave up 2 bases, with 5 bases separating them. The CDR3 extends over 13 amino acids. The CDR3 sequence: CASSLAVNYGYTF. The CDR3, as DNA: TGTGCCAGCAGCTTGGCAGTCAACTATGGCTACACCTTC.

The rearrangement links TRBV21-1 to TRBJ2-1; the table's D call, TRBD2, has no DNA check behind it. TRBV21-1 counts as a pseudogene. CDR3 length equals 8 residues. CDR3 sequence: CATGGGFF. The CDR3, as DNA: TGTGCCACCGGGGGGGGGTTCTTC.

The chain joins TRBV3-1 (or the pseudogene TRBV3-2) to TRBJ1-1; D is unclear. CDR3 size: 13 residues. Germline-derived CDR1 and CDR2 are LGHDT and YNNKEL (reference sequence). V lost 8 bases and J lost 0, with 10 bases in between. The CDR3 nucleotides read TGTGCCAGCCACAGTTCGATGAACACTGAAGCTTTCTTT. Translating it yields CASHSSMNTEAFF.

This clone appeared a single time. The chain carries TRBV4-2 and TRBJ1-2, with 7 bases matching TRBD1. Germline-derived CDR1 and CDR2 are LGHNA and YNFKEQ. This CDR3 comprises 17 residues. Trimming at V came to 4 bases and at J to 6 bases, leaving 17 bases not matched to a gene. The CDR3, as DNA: TGTGCCAGCAGCCTCATGCAAACAGGGGTGTCCTCGAATGGCTACACCTTC. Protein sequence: CASSLMQTGVSSNGYTF.

The CDR3 region is CASSAGTPNQPQHF. The CDR3 coding sequence is TGTGCCAGCAGCGCCGGGACACCCAATCAGCCCCAGCATTTT. This chain links TRBV6-2 or TRBV6-3 with TRBJ1-5; possibly TRBD1 for D (6 bases). The CDR3 contains 14 residues. The germline V and J ends were trimmed by 6 bases and 3 bases, with 12 bases remaining between them. In germline, CDR1 is MNHEY, CDR2 SVGEGT.

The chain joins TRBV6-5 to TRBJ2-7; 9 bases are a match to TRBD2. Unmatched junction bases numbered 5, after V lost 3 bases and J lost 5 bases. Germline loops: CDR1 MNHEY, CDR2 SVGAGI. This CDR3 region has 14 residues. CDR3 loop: CASSYLAGRDEQYF. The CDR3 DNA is TGTGCCAGCAGTTATCTAGCGGGAAGGGACGAGCAGTACTTC.

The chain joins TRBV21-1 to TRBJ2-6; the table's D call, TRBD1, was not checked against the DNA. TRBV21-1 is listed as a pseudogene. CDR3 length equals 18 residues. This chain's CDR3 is CASSKGAGIPSGANVLTF. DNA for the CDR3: TGTGCCAGCAGCAAAGGGGCAGGGATCCCTTCTGGGGCCAACGTCCTGACTTTC.

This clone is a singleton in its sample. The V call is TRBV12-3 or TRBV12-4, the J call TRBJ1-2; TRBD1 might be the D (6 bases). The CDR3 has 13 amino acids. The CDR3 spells CASLGTSMYGYTF. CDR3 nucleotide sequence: TGTGCGAGCCTCGGGACATCGATGTATGGCTACACCTTC.

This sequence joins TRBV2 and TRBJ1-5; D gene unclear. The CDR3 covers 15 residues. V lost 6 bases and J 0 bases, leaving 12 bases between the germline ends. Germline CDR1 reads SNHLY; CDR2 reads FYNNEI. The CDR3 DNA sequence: TGTGCCAGCAGCCCCGGGTTTTATAGCAATCAGCCCCAGCATTTT. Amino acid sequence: CASSPGFYSNQPQHF.

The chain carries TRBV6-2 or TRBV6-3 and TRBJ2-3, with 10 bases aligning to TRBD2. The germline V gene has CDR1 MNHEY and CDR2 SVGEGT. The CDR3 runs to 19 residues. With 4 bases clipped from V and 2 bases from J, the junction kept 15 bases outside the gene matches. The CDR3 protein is CASSFRGSGGFSSTDTQYF. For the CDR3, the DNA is TGTGCCAGCAGTTTCAGGGGTAGCGGGGGGTTCTCCTCCACAGATACGCAGTATTTT.

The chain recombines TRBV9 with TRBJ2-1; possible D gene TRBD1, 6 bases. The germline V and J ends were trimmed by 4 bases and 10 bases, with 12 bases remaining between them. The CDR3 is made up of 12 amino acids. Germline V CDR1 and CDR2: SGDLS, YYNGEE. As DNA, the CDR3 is TGTGCCAGCAGCCAGAAAGGGACAGAGCAGTTCTTC. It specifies CASSQKGTEQFF.

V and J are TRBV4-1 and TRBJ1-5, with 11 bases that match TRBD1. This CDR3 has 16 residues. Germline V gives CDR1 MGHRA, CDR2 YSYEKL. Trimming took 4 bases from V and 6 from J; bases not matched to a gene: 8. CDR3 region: CASSPVGQGAGQPQHF. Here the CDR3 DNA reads TGCGCCAGCAGCCCCGTTGGACAGGGGGCAGGTCAGCCCCAGCATTTT.

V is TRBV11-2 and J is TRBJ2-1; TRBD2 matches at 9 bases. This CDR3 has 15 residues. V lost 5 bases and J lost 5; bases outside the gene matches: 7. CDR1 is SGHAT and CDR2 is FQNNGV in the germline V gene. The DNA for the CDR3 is TGTGCCAGCAGCCAACAGCGGGGGGAAAACAATGAGCAGTTCTTC. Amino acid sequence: CASSQQRGENNEQFF.